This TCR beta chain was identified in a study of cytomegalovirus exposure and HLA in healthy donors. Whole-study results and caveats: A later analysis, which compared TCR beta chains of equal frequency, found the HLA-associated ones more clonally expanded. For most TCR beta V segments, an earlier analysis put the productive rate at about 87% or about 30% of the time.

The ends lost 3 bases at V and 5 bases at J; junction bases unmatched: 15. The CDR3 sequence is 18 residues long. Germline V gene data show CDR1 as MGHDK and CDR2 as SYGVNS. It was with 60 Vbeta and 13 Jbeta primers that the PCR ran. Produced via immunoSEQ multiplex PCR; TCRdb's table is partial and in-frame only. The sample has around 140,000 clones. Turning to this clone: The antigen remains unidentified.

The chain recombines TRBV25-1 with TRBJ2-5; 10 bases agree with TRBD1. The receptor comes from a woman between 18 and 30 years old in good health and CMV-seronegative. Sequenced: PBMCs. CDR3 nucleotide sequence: TGTGCCAGCAGTGAGCCTAACTTAGACAGGGGGCTATGGGAGACCCAGTACTTC. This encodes CASSEPNLDRGLWETQYF.